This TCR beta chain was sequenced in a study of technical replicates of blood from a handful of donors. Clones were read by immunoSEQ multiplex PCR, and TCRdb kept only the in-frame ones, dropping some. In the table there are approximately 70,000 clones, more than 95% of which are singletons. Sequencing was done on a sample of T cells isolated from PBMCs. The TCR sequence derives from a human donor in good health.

The CDR3 DNA reads TGTGCCAGCAGCAGACGTAGGGACAGGGGCGGTGAGCAGTACTTC. Amino acids: CASSRRRDRGGEQYF. The V call is TRBV7-8, the J call TRBJ2-7, with 10 bases matching TRBD1. Germline V gene sequence: CDR1 SGHVS, CDR2 FQNEAQ. The CDR3 length is 15 residues. J gave up 7 bases and V 5 bases, and 11 bases lay outside the gene matches.